Listed here are 10 T cell receptor beta chains from one sample, sequenced in a study of vaccination and CD4 T cells after COVID-19. Cultured CD4+ T-cell DNA underwent Oncomine TCR Beta short-read sequencing. In TCRdb, the PCR reads were re-called with MiXCR into one record per CDR3 protein. The table includes some 11,000 distinct CDR3 sequences, under 55% detected once. Treatment in this sample: roughly ten-day PBMC culture with coronavirus spike peptide pools or control peptides (ViraFEST assay). Their recognized antigens are unknown. Sequences were obtained from CD4+ T cells from blood, cultured in vitro. These receptors all stem from a human donor who had recovered from COVID-19.

The chain is built from TRBV19 and TRBJ1-5; D is ambiguous. The CDR3 has 16 residues. Deletions cut 7 bases from V and 0 bases from J, with 16 bases between. Germline CDR1 is LNHDA and CDR2 is SQIVND (reference sequence). In nucleotides, the CDR3 is TGTGCCAGTAACCCCAGGCCAGGAGATAGCAATCAGCCCCAGCATTTT. It codes for CASNPRPGDSNQPQHF.

Only a few counts were recorded for this clonotype. The rearrangement links TRBV27 to TRBJ1-1, with D possibly TRBD1 on 6 matching bases. V dropped 2 bases and J dropped 4 bases, with 11 bases sitting between them. CDR1 and CDR2 (germline): MNHEY, SMNVEV (reference sequence). The CDR3 runs to 14 residues. The CDR3 loop reads CASSLGGALTEAFF. CDR3 coding DNA: TGTGCCAGCAGTTTAGGGGGGGCCCTCACTGAAGCTTTCTTT.

V gene TRBV6-5 combines with J gene TRBJ1-2; D remains unclear. There are 14 residues in the CDR3. V shed 2 bases and J shed 1 base, with 8 bases lying between them. Germline values: CDR1 MNHEY, CDR2 SVGAGI. DNA for the CDR3: TGTGCCAGCAGTTACGGCAGCATTAACTATGGCTACACCTTC. It translates to CASSYGSINYGYTF.

The rearrangement joins TRBV24-1 to TRBJ1-1; D gene uncertain. CDR1 is KGHDR and CDR2 is SFDVKD in the germline V gene. V was pared by 3 bases and J by 0 bases, with 4 bases between. The CDR3 is 13 amino acids. This chain's CDR3 is CATSDEVNTEAFF. The CDR3 DNA is TGTGCCACCAGTGATGAAGTGAACACTGAAGCTTTCTTT.

The chain couples TRBV19 to TRBJ2-5; 9 positions match TRBD1. Looked up from germline, CDR1 is LNHDA and CDR2 is SQIVND (reference sequence). The CDR3 extends over 13 amino acids. The trim removed 6 bases at V and 2 bases at J, leaving 1 base unmatched. The CDR3 DNA sequence: TGTGCCAGTAGGGACAGGGGTCAAGAGACCCAGTACTTC. Translating it yields CASRDRGQETQYF.

The gene calls are TRBV6-5 and TRBJ2-6; D ambiguous. Trimming stripped 0 bases from V and 2 bases from J, with 11 bases between. CDR3 size: 17 residues. Germline V gives CDR1 MNHEY, CDR2 SVGAGI. CDR3 in amino acids: CASSYSTSETGANVLTF. The CDR3 nucleotides read TGTGCCAGCAGTTACTCGACTTCGGAGACTGGGGCCAACGTCCTGACTTTC.

The rearrangement joins TRBV2 to TRBJ2-6, with D possibly matching TRBD1 (5 bases). Germline V gives CDR1 SNHLY, CDR2 FYNNEI. V was clipped by 0 bases and J by 12 bases, with 12 bases between them. The CDR3 spans 14 residues. CDR3 in amino acids: CASSEASRVAVLTF. The CDR3 region has the DNA TGTGCCAGCAGTGAAGCGTCCAGGGTAGCCGTCCTGACTTTC.

This clonotype is labeled medium-sized. J is TRBJ1-5 and V is TRBV30; unclear D gene. Germline V lookup: CDR1 GTSNPN, CDR2 SVGIG (reference sequence). The germline V and J ends were trimmed by 3 bases and 0 bases, with 6 bases remaining between them. CDR3 length equals 13 residues. The CDR3 region has the DNA TGTGCCTGGAGCGACGATAGCAATCAGCCCCAGCATTTT. Its protein product is CAWSDDSNQPQHF.

A few counts support this clonotype. The chain couples TRBV15 to TRBJ2-3; no reliable D call. Germline V gene lookup returns CDR1 LNHNV and CDR2 YYDKDF (reference sequence). The CDR3 runs to 12 residues. V lost 3 bases, J lost 0 bases, and 1 base lay in between. The CDR3 region is CATSSSTDTQYF. In DNA, the CDR3 is TGTGCCACCAGCAGCAGCACAGATACGCAGTATTTT.

The chain employs TRBV27 and TRBJ2-5; 10 bases map to TRBD2. The CDR3 length is 17 residues. After removal of 3 bases from V and 3 bases from J, the junction contained 10 bases not matched to a gene. Looked up from germline, CDR1 is MNHEY and CDR2 is SMNVEV (reference sequence). CDR3: CASSFPLRLAGEETQYF. In nucleotides, the CDR3 is TGTGCCAGCAGTTTCCCCCTCCGCCTAGCGGGAGAAGAGACCCAGTACTTC.